The present TCR beta chain was sequenced within a study of CD8+CD57+ T cells in acquired aplastic anemia. Study at large: Sorted CD4+ plus CD8+ cells gave DNA averaging around 3 ug.

It was patients with CD8+CD57+ cell expansion by flow cytometry who were chosen for sequencing. TCR beta VDJ and CDR3 profiling used genomic DNA as template. TCRdb called the reads again in MiXCR, with one record for every CDR3 protein. The sample consists of about half a million distinct CDR3 sequences, about a third of them appearing once. Germline CDR1 reads DFQATT; CDR2 reads SNEGSKA (reference sequence). This CDR3 contains 15 residues. Study observations and caveats: Patients and controls were found to share around 30 CD8+ CDR3 sequences.

A note on this clonotype: Its matching antigen is unknown. Just one base apart from a much larger clone, this may be a read error.

The origin of this receptor is a human donor with aplastic anemia. Sequences were obtained from sorted CD4+, CD8+, or CD8+CD57+ T cells (not recorded which) from PBMCs. This rearrangement joins TRBV20-1 to TRBJ2-1, with D unresolved. CDR3 amino acids: CSARKLPISHNEQFF. The CDR3 bases are TGCAGTGCTAGGAAACTACCAATCTCCCACAATGAGCAGTTCTTC.